Listed below are T cell receptor beta chains from one sample, sequenced in a study of Graves' ophthalmopathy and Graves' hyperthyroidism. TCRdb processed the multiplex PCR reads anew with MiXCR; each CDR3 protein has one entry. The sample consists of 580,000 or so distinct CDR3 sequences, roughly 39% of them appearing once. Specimen: peripheral blood or thyroid tissue (not recorded which). These TCRs come from an adult man with Graves' hyperthyroidism. The CDR3 runs from the conserved cysteine through the conserved F or W. The D gene is left open where the match is weak. Size values are once, few and many counts, or a class for expanded clones, and some rows have none.

d_call: TRBD1; j_call: TRBJ1-6; clone_size: many; v_call: TRBV20-1; cdr3_nt: TGCAGTGCTCCGGACAGGGGGAACTATAATTCACCCCTCCACTTT; cdr3_aa: CSAPDRGNYNSPLHF
d_call: .; j_call: TRBJ1-5; clone_size: few; v_call: TRBV6-6; cdr3_nt: TGTGCCAGCAGTTACTCGGCAGGGTTGGGAGATCAGCCCCAGCATTTT; cdr3_aa: CASSYSAGLGDQPQHF
d_call: TRBD2; j_call: TRBJ2-5; clone_size: .; v_call: TRBV12-3/TRBV12-4; cdr3_nt: TGTGCCAGCAGTACCGGGGGGACAGAGACCCAGTACTTC; cdr3_aa: CASSTGGTETQYF
d_call: TRBD2; j_call: TRBJ2-2; clone_size: .; v_call: TRBV7-2; cdr3_nt: TGTGCCAGCAGCCCCAACAGGAAGCCTAGCGGGACCGACGGGGAGCTGTTTTTT; cdr3_aa: CASSPNRKPSGTDGELFF
d_call: .; j_call: TRBJ1-1; clone_size: many; v_call: TRBV7-9; cdr3_nt: TGTGCCAGCAGCTCCAGAACAATCATGAACACTGAAGCTTTCTTT; cdr3_aa: CASSSRTIMNTEAFF
d_call: TRBD2; j_call: TRBJ2-4; clone_size: .; v_call: TRBV7-2; cdr3_nt: TGTGCCAGCAGCACTAGCGGGATGGGGAACATTCAGTACTTC; cdr3_aa: CASSTSGMGNIQYF
d_call: TRBD1; j_call: TRBJ2-7; clone_size: .; v_call: TRBV9; cdr3_nt: TGTGCCAGCAGCGTTATAGACAGGGCCGCCGGGGAGCAGTACTTC; cdr3_aa: CASSVIDRAAGEQYF
d_call: .; j_call: TRBJ2-1; clone_size: .; v_call: TRBV19; cdr3_nt: TGTGCCAGTAAATACCAGCGTGGCGAGCAGTTCTTC; cdr3_aa: CASKYQRGEQFF
d_call: TRBD1; j_call: TRBJ1-5; clone_size: .; v_call: TRBV10-3; cdr3_nt: TGTGCCAGCAGTTACTCGGACAGGAGGGTAGAGACCCAGCATTTT; cdr3_aa: CASSYSDRRVETQHF
d_call: .; j_call: TRBJ2-7; clone_size: many; v_call: TRBV12-3/TRBV12-4; cdr3_nt: TGTGCCAGCAGTTTACGCCCAACCTACGAGCAGTACTTC; cdr3_aa: CASSLRPTYEQYF
d_call: TRBD1; j_call: TRBJ2-2; clone_size: few; v_call: TRBV2; cdr3_nt: TGTGCCAGCAGTTGGGACAGGAACACCGGGGAGCTGTTTTTT; cdr3_aa: CASSWDRNTGELFF
d_call: .; j_call: TRBJ1-4; clone_size: many; v_call: TRBV20-1; cdr3_nt: TGCAGTGCTAAGAGGACGGCGATTGAAAAACTGTTTTTT; cdr3_aa: CSAKRTAIEKLFF
d_call: .; j_call: TRBJ2-6; clone_size: .; v_call: TRBV9; cdr3_nt: TGTGCCAGCAGCGTGGTACTCAACGCTGGGGCCAACGTCCTGACTTTC; cdr3_aa: CASSVVLNAGANVLTF
d_call: .; j_call: TRBJ2-3; clone_size: .; v_call: TRBV7-9; cdr3_nt: TGTGCCAGCAACAGACATATTTCTAGCACAGATACGCAGTATTTT; cdr3_aa: CASNRHISSTDTQYF
d_call: TRBD1; j_call: TRBJ2-1; clone_size: .; v_call: TRBV4-1; cdr3_nt: TGCGCCAGCAGCCAACCCTCGGGACAGGGGGTCAATGAGCAGTTCTTC; cdr3_aa: CASSQPSGQGVNEQFF
d_call: TRBD1; j_call: TRBJ2-7; clone_size: .; v_call: TRBV7-9; cdr3_nt: TGCGCCGGCAGCCAGTGGGCCGGGACAGGGGGCCACGAGCAGTACTTC; cdr3_aa: CAGSQWAGTGGHEQYF
d_call: .; j_call: TRBJ2-2; clone_size: few; v_call: TRBV6-1; cdr3_nt: TGTGCCAGCAGCTTTCAGAATAGGAAGGAGCTGTTTTTT; cdr3_aa: CASSFQNRKELFF
d_call: .; j_call: TRBJ2-5; clone_size: .; v_call: TRBV5-1; cdr3_nt: TGCGCCAGCAGCTTGGGACCCCCGGTACAAGAGACCCAGTACTTC; cdr3_aa: CASSLGPPVQETQYF
d_call: .; j_call: TRBJ2-2; clone_size: .; v_call: TRBV29-1; cdr3_nt: TGCAGCGTTGGAGGGGCAGGGGCCGGGGAGCTGTTTTTT; cdr3_aa: CSVGGAGAGELFF
d_call: .; j_call: TRBJ1-1; clone_size: .; v_call: TRBV5-1; cdr3_nt: TGCGCCAGCAGCCCTGGGGGGGGGGCGGCGAACACTGAAGCTTTCTTT; cdr3_aa: CASSPGGGAANTEAFF
d_call: .; j_call: TRBJ1-6; clone_size: once; v_call: TRBV18; cdr3_nt: TGTGCCAGCTCACCGGACATGAAGAATTCACCCCTCCACTTT; cdr3_aa: CASSPDMKNSPLHF
d_call: .; j_call: TRBJ1-2; clone_size: few; v_call: TRBV5-1; cdr3_nt: TGCGCCAGCAGCTTAGCAGGGCTAAGAGGCTATGGCTACACCTTC; cdr3_aa: CASSLAGLRGYGYTF
d_call: .; j_call: TRBJ2-1; clone_size: .; v_call: TRBV20-1; cdr3_nt: TGCAGTGCTAGCTCCCAAGCTTCCCATGAGCAGTTCTTC; cdr3_aa: CSASSQASHEQFF
d_call: .; j_call: TRBJ2-5; clone_size: many; v_call: TRBV9; cdr3_nt: TGTGCCAGCAGCGTAGGGACAGTCACCTATCCAGAGACCCAGTACTTC; cdr3_aa: CASSVGTVTYPETQYF
d_call: TRBD1; j_call: TRBJ1-5; clone_size: .; v_call: TRBV19; cdr3_nt: TGTGCCAGTAGTCCGTGGGACAGGGAAGAGACCCAGCATTTT; cdr3_aa: CASSPWDREETQHF
d_call: .; j_call: TRBJ2-1; clone_size: .; v_call: TRBV20-1; cdr3_nt: TGCAGTGCTAACGCTCCTGGGGAGCAGTTCTTC; cdr3_aa: CSANAPGEQFF
d_call: .; j_call: TRBJ1-1; clone_size: many; v_call: TRBV12-3/TRBV12-4; cdr3_nt: TGTGCCAGCAGTTTTCTTCCGGTCGTAGGGGGAGCTTTCTTT; cdr3_aa: CASSFLPVVGGAFF
d_call: .; j_call: TRBJ1-2; clone_size: many; v_call: TRBV20-1; cdr3_nt: TGCAGTGCCCCCCACTCGCGTGGCTACACCTTC; cdr3_aa: CSAPHSRGYTF
d_call: .; j_call: TRBJ1-5; clone_size: many; v_call: TRBV24-1; cdr3_nt: TGTGCCACCAGTTCGGGGATAAGGCAGCCCCAGCATTTT; cdr3_aa: CATSSGIRQPQHF
d_call: .; j_call: TRBJ1-4; clone_size: .; v_call: TRBV10-3; cdr3_nt: TGTGCCATCAGCGCCGGGACTGAAAAACTGTTTTTT; cdr3_aa: CAISAGTEKLFF
d_call: TRBD2; j_call: TRBJ2-7; clone_size: many; v_call: TRBV4-2; cdr3_nt: TGTGCCAGCAGCGACCTGCATAGCGGGAGTGGCCATTACGAGCAGTACTTC; cdr3_aa: CASSDLHSGSGHYEQYF
d_call: .; j_call: TRBJ1-4; clone_size: many; v_call: TRBV5-1; cdr3_nt: TGCGCCAGCAGCGCCCTCTGGGACGACGAAAAACTGTTTTTT; cdr3_aa: CASSALWDDEKLFF